This TCR beta chain was recorded in a study of T cells in Graves' hyperthyroidism and ophthalmopathy. Amplification of TCR beta CDR3 regions was performed using RNA transcripts as template. The TCR CDR3 first-round RT-PCR relied on the HTBI primer set. TCRdb ran MiXCR on the multiplex PCR reads and lists one entry per CDR3 protein. The sample shows 380,000 or so distinct CDR3 sequences, approximately 14% of them seen only once. This clonotype was detected a few times. Per the germline V gene, CDR1 is KGHSH and CDR2 is LQKENI. The length of the CDR3 is 15 residues. V lost 2 bases and J lost 8; bases outside the gene matches: 2.

The clonotype originates from a woman in her 30s with Graves' hyperthyroidism. The sample comprised blood. The chain employs TRBV18 and TRBJ2-1; 14 bases agree with TRBD2. CDR3 amino acids: CASSPETSGRDEQFF. For the CDR3, the DNA is TGTGCCAGCTCACCAGAGACTAGCGGGAGGGATGAGCAGTTCTTC.